This T cell receptor beta chain was retrieved from a study of OX40 agonist ivuxolimab in advanced cancers. Only in-frame clones appear in the TCRdb table, and some are missing; sequencing was by immunoSEQ multiplex PCR. The repertoire holds more than 35,000 clones, with approximately 80% as singletons. Germline CDR1 MNHEY, CDR2 SVGAGI. The CDR3 spans 13 residues. V was cut by 3 bases and J by 3 bases, with 9 bases left in between. The receptor's source is an adult with an advanced solid tumor such as melanoma, head and neck, liver or kidney cancer. The chain joins TRBV6-5 to TRBJ2-7; D possibly corresponds to TRBD2 (6 bases). Sequenced material: CD4+ or CD8+ T cells sorted from blood, taken in a trial of the OX40 agonist ivuxolimab. The CDR3 DNA is TGTGCCAGCAGTTATTCGCGGGACTACGAGCAGTACTTC. Protein sequence: CASSYSRDYEQYF.